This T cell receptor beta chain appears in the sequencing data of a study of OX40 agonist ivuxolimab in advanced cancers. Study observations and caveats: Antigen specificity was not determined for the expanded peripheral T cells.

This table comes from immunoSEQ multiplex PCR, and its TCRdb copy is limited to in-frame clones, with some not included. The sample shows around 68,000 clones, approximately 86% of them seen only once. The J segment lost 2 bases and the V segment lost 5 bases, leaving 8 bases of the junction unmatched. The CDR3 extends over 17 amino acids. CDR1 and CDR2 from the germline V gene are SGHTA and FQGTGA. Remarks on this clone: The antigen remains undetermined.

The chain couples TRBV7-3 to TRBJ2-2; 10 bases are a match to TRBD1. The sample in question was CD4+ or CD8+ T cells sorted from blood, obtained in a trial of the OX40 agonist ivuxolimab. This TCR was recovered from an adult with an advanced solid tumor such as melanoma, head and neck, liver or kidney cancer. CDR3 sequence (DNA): TGTGCCAGCAGCACCGCGGGACAGGGGAGAAACACCGGGGAGCTGTTTTTT. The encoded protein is CASSTAGQGRNTGELFF.